The 13 T cell receptor beta chains below were found in one sample sequenced in a study of T cell repertoires in cytomegalovirus infection. TCRdb re-analysed the reads in MiXCR, keeping a single row per CDR3 protein. The profile shows 250,000 to 350,000 distinct CDR3 sequences, 25% of them singletons. The sample was PBMCs. Receptors originate from a human donor in good health (CMV status not recorded). Some clones in this sample may be carry-over from other donors' samples.

This chain connects TRBV10-3 to TRBJ1-1, with 7 bases matching TRBD1. Germline CDR1 and CDR2: ENHRY and SYGVKD. This CDR3 contains 13 residues. Germline trimming cut 11 bases from V and 2 bases from J; bases unmatched to any gene: 8. In DNA form, the CDR3 reads TGTGCCGCCACAGGGGATCTTAACACTGAAGCTTTCTTT. This translates into CAATGDLNTEAFF.

This clonotype was seen a few times. This chain links TRBV20-1 with TRBJ1-5, with TRBD1 matching 10 bases. After removal of 3 bases from V and 3 bases from J, the junction contained 5 bases not matched to a gene. The V gene's germline CDR1 is DFQATT and CDR2 SNEGSKA (reference sequence). The CDR3 is made up of 15 amino acids. CDR3 sequence: CSARRQGAYNQPQHF. The CDR3 nucleotides are TGCAGTGCTAGGCGACAGGGGGCATACAATCAGCCCCAGCATTTT.

In its sample, this clonotype was seen many times. The V gene is TRBV7-2, the J gene TRBJ2-1; maybe TRBD2 (6 bases). The ends were cut back, 5 bases at V and 8 bases at J, with 10 bases in the middle. CDR1 is SGHTA and CDR2 is FQGNSA in the germline V gene. The CDR3 is 12 amino acids. In DNA form, the CDR3 reads TGTGCCAGCAGCACGTGGGGGGATGAGCAGTTCTTC. Protein product: CASSTWGDEQFF.

This clonotype showed up many times. V is TRBV28 and J is TRBJ1-2; 7 bases line up with TRBD1. V lost 4 bases and J lost 4; bases outside the gene matches: 18. Germline V gene data show CDR1 as MDHEN and CDR2 as SYDVKM. The CDR3 is made up of 18 amino acids. Here the CDR3 reads CASSSLQGQDPFGYGYTF. Written as DNA, the CDR3 is TGTGCCAGCAGTTCTCTACAAGGACAGGACCCCTTCGGCTATGGCTACACCTTC.

This clonotype occurred a few times. The chain couples TRBV19 to TRBJ1-5, with a tentative D call TRBD1 (6 bases). In germline, CDR1 is LNHDA, CDR2 SQIVND (reference sequence). V was shortened by 7 bases and J by 7 bases, with 14 bases between the two germline ends. The length of the CDR3 is 13 residues. DNA of the CDR3: TGTGCCAGTACGCCGGGGGGCACGCAGCCCCAGCATTTT. As protein: CASTPGGTQPQHF.

CDR3 in DNA: TGCAGTGCTAGGCAGGGGTCTACACACGAGCAGTACTTC. It translates to CSARQGSTHEQYF. This chain connects TRBV20-1 to TRBJ2-7; D may be TRBD1 (6 bases). Germline V CDR1 and CDR2: DFQATT, SNEGSKA (reference sequence). The CDR3 contains 13 residues. V was cut by 3 bases and J by 5 bases, with 14 bases left in between.

This clonotype was seen ten or more times. The chain joins TRBV7-8 to TRBJ2-1, with 11 bases identical to TRBD2. Germline lookup yields CDR1 SGHVS and CDR2 FQNEAQ. This CDR3 comprises 20 residues. Trimming took 4 bases from V and 7 from J; bases not matched to a gene: 21. The CDR3 sequence is CASSSASPSILAGEVNEQFF. The CDR3 DNA follows: TGTGCCAGCAGCTCCGCTAGTCCTTCTATACTAGCGGGAGAGGTAAATGAGCAGTTCTTC.

There are many counts of this clonotype. The J gene is TRBJ2-3, the V gene TRBV12-3 or TRBV12-4, with 8 positions matching TRBD2. The CDR3 covers 12 residues. J was trimmed by 8 bases and V by 6 bases; bases with no gene match: 4. CDR3 residues: CASRESGGTQYF. CDR3 DNA: TGTGCCAGCAGGGAGAGCGGGGGTACGCAGTATTTT.

This clonotype occurred a few times. The chain is built from TRBV11-3 and TRBJ1-1; possible D gene TRBD1, 6 bases. Trimming left V 4 bases short and J 3 bases short, with 18 bases between. CDR3 length equals 16 residues. Germline CDR1 SGHNT, CDR2 YENEEA. The CDR3 reads CASSYGGGASDTEAFF. CDR3 bases: TGTGCCAGCAGCTATGGGGGGGGCGCGTCGGACACTGAAGCTTTCTTT. Full variable domain (outside the CDR3, taken from reference TRBV11-3 and TRBJ1-1): EAGVVQSPRYKIIEKKQPVAFWCNPISGHNTLYWYLQNLGQGPELLIRYENEEAVDDSQLPKDRFSAERLKGVDSTLKIQPAELGDSAVYLCASSYGGGASDTEAFFGQGTRLTVV.

The rearrangement uses TRBV20-1 and TRBJ2-1, with a possible D match to TRBD2 (6 bases). The V end was cut by 1 base, the J end by 9 bases, with 28 bases between. The CDR3 covers 18 residues. Germline-derived CDR1 and CDR2 are DFQATT and SNEGSKA (reference sequence). This chain's CDR3 is CSARVPPGYSGAGGEQFF. CDR3 nucleotide sequence: TGCAGTGCTAGAGTCCCCCCGGGGTACAGCGGCGCCGGGGGTGAGCAGTTCTTC.

This clonotype was seen repeatedly, ten times or more. This rearrangement joins TRBV7-2 to TRBJ2-7; D may correspond to TRBD1 or TRBD2 (5 bases each). Trimming shortened V by 5 bases and J by 6 bases, and 23 bases separated the two germline ends. Germline V lookup: CDR1 SGHTA, CDR2 FQGNSA. The CDR3 spans 16 residues. CDR3 nucleotide sequence: TGTGCCAGCAGCCGCGACTCCTCCGGGACCGGCGGCGAGCAGTACTTC. Encoded protein: CASSRDSSGTGGEQYF. The whole variable domain, remainder taken from reference TRBV7-2 and TRBJ2-7, is GAGVSQSPSNKVTEKGKDVELRCDPISGHTALYWYRQSLGQGLEFLIYFQGNSAPDKSGLPSDRFSAERTGGSVSTLTIQRTQQEDSAVYLCASSRDSSGTGGEQYFGPGTRLTVT.

This clonotype was recorded at least ten times. The chain uses TRBV5-4 and TRBJ2-3; TRBD2 matches at 7 bases. This CDR3 spans 15 amino acids. The germline CDR1 and CDR2 sequences are SGHNT and YYREEE (reference sequence). V trimming: 4 bases; J trimming: 1 base; junction bases outside the gene matches: 6. The CDR3 region is CASSPGGARTDTQYF. In DNA form, the CDR3 reads TGTGCCAGCAGCCCGGGAGGCGCCCGCACAGATACGCAGTATTTT.

This clonotype has only a few counts. J is TRBJ1-5 and V is TRBV6-4; perhaps TRBD1 as D (5 bases). V lost 0 bases and J 0 bases, leaving 9 bases between the germline ends. The CDR3 contains 16 residues. Germline CDR1 reads MRHNA; CDR2 reads SNTAGT. CDR3 DNA sequence: TGTGCCAGCAGTGACTCCCCGGGACTTAGCAATCAGCCCCAGCATTTT. This encodes CASSDSPGLSNQPQHF.